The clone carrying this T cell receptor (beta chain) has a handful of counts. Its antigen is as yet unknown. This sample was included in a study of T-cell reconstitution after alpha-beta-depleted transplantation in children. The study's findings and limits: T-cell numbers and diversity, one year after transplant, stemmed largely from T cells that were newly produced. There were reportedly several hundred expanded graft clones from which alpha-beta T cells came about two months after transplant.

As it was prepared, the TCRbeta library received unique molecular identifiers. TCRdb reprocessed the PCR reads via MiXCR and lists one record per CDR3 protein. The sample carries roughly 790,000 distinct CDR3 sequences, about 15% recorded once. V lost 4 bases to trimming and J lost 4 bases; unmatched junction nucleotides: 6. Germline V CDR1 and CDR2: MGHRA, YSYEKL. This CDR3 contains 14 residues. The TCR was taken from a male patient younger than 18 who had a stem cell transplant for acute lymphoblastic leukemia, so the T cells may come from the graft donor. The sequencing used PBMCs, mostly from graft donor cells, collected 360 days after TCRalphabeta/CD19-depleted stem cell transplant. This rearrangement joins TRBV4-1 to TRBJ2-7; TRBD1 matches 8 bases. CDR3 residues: CASSRNTGGYEQYF. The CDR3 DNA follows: TGCGCCAGCAGCCGGAATACAGGGGGTTACGAGCAGTACTTC.